Below, 24 T cell receptor beta chains from the same sample are listed, as sequenced in a study of T cell responses to AZD1222 COVID-19 vaccine. Profiled with immunoSEQ multiplex PCR; TCRdb holds only in-frame clones, not every one. The table includes about 72,000 clones, approximately 90% detected once. Sequences were derived from peripheral blood, sampled 28 days after the second AZD1222 dose. These receptors were taken from an adult who received the AZD1222 COVID-19 vaccine.

The V call is TRBV19, the J call TRBJ2-2; the match to TRBD2 covers 14 bases. CDR1 is LNHDA and CDR2 is SQIVND in the germline V gene (reference sequence). This CDR3 comprises 17 residues. The V segment lost 2 bases and the J segment 5 bases; nucleotides outside the gene matches: 4. CDR3 bases: TGTGCCAGTAGTATAATGGGACTAGCGGGAGAAACCGGGGAGCTGTTTTTT. Translation: CASSIMGLAGETGELFF.

The chain carries TRBV6-5 and TRBJ1-4, with D unclear. The CDR3 extends over 13 amino acids. Between the trimmed V and J ends, which lost 6 bases and 8 bases, there was a span of 13 bases. CDR1 MNHEY and CDR2 SVGAGI come from the germline V gene. The CDR3 here is CASSLRAEEKLFF. CDR3 coding DNA: TGTGCCAGCAGCTTAAGGGCAGAAGAAAAACTGTTTTTT.

This rearrangement joins TRBV11-1 to TRBJ1-6; possibly TRBD1 for D (6 bases). The CDR3 spans 15 residues. V was pared by 4 bases and J by 9 bases, with 16 bases between. CDR1 is SGHAT, CDR2 FQDESV, per germline (reference sequence). CDR3 in amino acids: CASSSGDRKISPLHF. The CDR3 bases are TGTGCCAGCAGCTCAGGGGACCGAAAGATTTCACCCCTCCACTTT.

This chain connects TRBV7-2 to TRBJ1-4, with D unresolved. The CDR3 loop spans 15 amino acids. Germline V CDR1 and CDR2: SGHTA, FQGNSA. The V end lost 1 base, the J end lost 0 bases, and 6 bases lay between the germline ends. CDR3 sequence (DNA): TGTGCCAGCAGCTTAGTGACTGCAACTAATGAAAAACTGTTTTTT. Its translation is CASSLVTATNEKLFF.

This chain's CDR3 is CASSPNDYEQYF. For the CDR3, the DNA is TGTGCCAGCAGTCCCAACGACTACGAGCAGTACTTC. J is TRBJ2-7 and V is TRBV6-5; D not certain. The CDR3 runs 12 residues. V was pared by 5 bases and J by 3 bases, with 8 bases between. Germline loops: CDR1 MNHEY, CDR2 SVGAGI.

In its sample, this clone was seen once. J is TRBJ1-2 and V is TRBV10-3, with TRBD1 matching over 7 bases. V shed 6 bases, J shed 4 bases, and the junction held 2 bases outside the gene matches. Germline lookup yields CDR1 ENHRY and CDR2 SYGVKD. This CDR3 comprises 12 residues. CDR3 sequence (DNA): TGTGCCATCAGCCGGGACAGCTATGGCTACACCTTC. It specifies CAISRDSYGYTF.

The rearrangement joins TRBV24-1 to TRBJ2-1; TRBD1 agrees at 12 bases. The CDR3 runs 15 residues. In germline, CDR1 is KGHDR, CDR2 SFDVKD. The V gene end was trimmed by 4 bases and the J gene end by 10 bases; junction bases not matched to a gene: 7. In DNA form, the CDR3 reads TGTGCCACCAGTGAGCCGGGACAGGGGGCGCGGGAGCAGTTCTTC. It is translated as CATSEPGQGAREQFF.

The gene calls are TRBV18 and TRBJ1-1, with TRBD1 identical over 10 bases. Trimming removed 2 bases from V and 3 bases from J; junction bases left unmatched: 3. The CDR3 is made up of 15 amino acids. Germline V gene sequence: CDR1 KGHSH, CDR2 LQKENI. Here the CDR3 DNA reads TGTGCCAGCTCACCAAGGACAGGGGGAGACACTGAAGCTTTCTTT. As protein: CASSPRTGGDTEAFF.

This chain links TRBV10-3 with TRBJ1-3, with no clear D. Germline V gene sequence: CDR1 ENHRY, CDR2 SYGVKD. CDR3 size: 17 residues. V lost 0 bases and J lost 4, with 16 bases in between. The CDR3: CAISESVLGRIGNTIYF. The CDR3 DNA follows: TGTGCCATCAGTGAGTCTGTACTAGGTAGGATCGGAAACACCATATATTTT.

The V and J genes are TRBV9 and TRBJ2-2; 8 bases align to TRBD1. V trimming: 4 bases; J trimming: 4 bases; junction bases outside the gene matches: 6. Per germline, CDR1 SGDLS and CDR2 YYNGEE. The CDR3 has 15 residues. CDR3 in DNA: TGTGCCAGCAGCCGCCGGACAGGGAGCACCGGGGAGCTGTTTTTT. Encoded protein: CASSRRTGSTGELFF.

The gene calls are TRBV11-3 and TRBJ1-3; TRBD1 agrees at 7 bases. V gave up 3 bases and J gave up 9 bases; unmatched junction bases: 2. CDR1 and CDR2 (germline): SGHNT, YENEEA. This CDR3 has 12 residues. CDR3 nucleotides: TGTGCCAGCAGCTTCGCAGGGGGCACCATATATTTT. This gives the protein CASSFAGGTIYF.

This clone is categorized as large. The chain links TRBV28 to TRBJ1-4, with a tentative D call TRBD1 (5 bases). V lost 6 bases to trimming and J lost 7 bases, with 21 bases between them. The CDR3 sequence is 16 residues long. The germline gives CDR1 MDHEN, CDR2 SYDVKM. The CDR3: CASSPLWGEGGEKLFF. For the CDR3, the DNA is TGTGCCAGCAGCCCCTTATGGGGGGAGGGTGGTGAAAAACTGTTTTTT.

The chain links TRBV6-5 to TRBJ2-3; 10 bases align to TRBD1. The CDR3 loop spans 15 amino acids. Germline V gives CDR1 MNHEY, CDR2 SVGAGI. Losses at the gene ends were 6 bases for V and 2 bases for J; bases not matched to a gene: 5. The CDR3 loop is CASRRGQGVTDTQYF. In DNA, the CDR3 is TGTGCCAGCAGGCGCGGACAGGGGGTCACAGATACGCAGTATTTT.

This clone occurred once. The chain is built from TRBV3-1 (or the pseudogene TRBV3-2) and TRBJ2-2; D gene uncertain. The CDR3 length is 15 residues. The germline V gene encodes CDR1 LGHDT and CDR2 YNNKEL (reference sequence). The V end was cut by 3 bases, the J end by 0 bases, with 8 bases between. Written as DNA, the CDR3 is TGTGCCAGCAGCCAGTCGGATACGAACACCGGGGAGCTGTTTTTT. This sequence encodes CASSQSDTNTGELFF.

This chain joins TRBV9 and TRBJ2-1; D is perhaps TRBD1 (6 bases). This CDR3 has 14 residues. The germline V and J ends were trimmed by 0 bases and 9 bases, with 13 bases remaining between them. CDR1 SGDLS and CDR2 YYNGEE come from the germline V gene. The CDR3 DNA is TGTGCCAGCAGCGTAGAAGGGGGAGAGGGTGAGCAGTTCTTC. Translation gives CASSVEGGEGEQFF.

The chain is built from TRBV9 and TRBJ1-6, with D possibly matching TRBD1 (6 bases). The CDR3 runs to 15 residues. Per the germline V gene, CDR1 is SGDLS and CDR2 is YYNGEE. With 0 bases removed from V and 7 bases from J, the gap between germline ends came to 11 bases. The CDR3: CASSVEGGRNSPLHF. The CDR3, as DNA: TGTGCCAGCAGCGTAGAGGGGGGGAGGAATTCACCCCTCCACTTT.

The V call is TRBV19, the J call TRBJ1-5, with a weak D call TRBD1 (5 bases). The CDR3 runs 15 residues. Germline CDR1 is LNHDA and CDR2 is SQIVND (reference sequence). Deletions cut 1 base from V and 3 bases from J, with 10 bases between. Here the CDR3 reads CASSIGGRDNQPQHF. CDR3 nucleotide sequence: TGTGCCAGTAGTATAGGCGGCAGGGACAATCAGCCCCAGCATTTT. Complete variable domain (other parts from reference TRBV19 and TRBJ1-5): DGGITQSPKYLFRKEGQNVTLSCEQNLNHDAMYWYRQDPGQGLRLIYYSQIVNDFQKGDIAEGYSVSREKKESFPLTVTSAQKNPTAFYLCASSIGGRDNQPQHFGDGTRLSIL.

This clone was counted once. The V gene is TRBV7-2, the J gene TRBJ2-2; maybe TRBD1 (6 bases). Trimming removed 2 bases from V and 6 bases from J, with 13 bases in between. Germline V CDR1 and CDR2: SGHTA, FQGNSA. The CDR3 length is 15 residues. The CDR3 sequence is CASSLKIGGAGELFF. DNA of the CDR3: TGTGCCAGCAGCTTAAAGATAGGGGGAGCCGGGGAGCTGTTTTTT.

The chain is built from TRBV9 and TRBJ1-6; TRBD1 aligns across 10 bases. V lost 4 bases and J lost 3; bases outside the gene matches: 13. The CDR3 is made up of 19 amino acids. CDR1 and CDR2 (germline): SGDLS, YYNGEE. The CDR3 DNA follows: TGTGCCAGCAGCCCTCGACCTCGGACAGGGGGATTCTATAATTCACCCCTCCACTTT. The encoded protein is CASSPRPRTGGFYNSPLHF.

This clone showed up just once. The chain uses TRBV5-4 and TRBJ2-3, with TRBD1 matching over 7 bases. V was pared by 2 bases and J by 4 bases, with 10 bases of the junction left unmatched. Germline CDR1 and CDR2: SGHNT and YYREEE (reference sequence). The CDR3 contains 16 residues. CDR3 loop: CASSLGGGQGADTQYF. The CDR3 DNA follows: TGTGCCAGCAGCTTAGGGGGCGGTCAGGGGGCAGATACGCAGTATTTT.

Notes on this clone: At the DNA level, this CDR3 is encoded by other sequences in the same sample as well. This chain joins TRBV3-1 (or the pseudogene TRBV3-2) and TRBJ1-2; no reliable D call. The germline CDR1 and CDR2 sequences are LGHDT and YNNKEL (reference sequence). The CDR3 contains 12 residues. V lost 0 bases to trimming and J lost 4 bases, with 3 bases between them. This CDR3 reads CASSQEPYGYTF. Here the CDR3 DNA reads TGTGCCAGCAGCCAAGAACCCTATGGCTACACCTTC.

The chain links TRBV9 to TRBJ2-1; TRBD2 matches at 8 bases. The CDR3 is made up of 13 amino acids. The V gene's germline CDR1 is SGDLS and CDR2 YYNGEE. Trimming cost V 7 bases and J 9 bases; bases outside gene matches: 9. Here the CDR3 reads CASGWTSNSEQFF. The CDR3, as DNA: TGTGCCAGCGGGTGGACTAGCAATAGTGAGCAGTTCTTC.

This chain links TRBV3-1 (or the pseudogene TRBV3-2) with TRBJ1-5; D is uncertain. This CDR3 spans 17 amino acids. CDR1 LGHDT and CDR2 YNNKEL come from the germline V gene (reference sequence). V gave up 4 bases and J gave up 0 bases, with 16 bases separating them. This CDR3 is CASSPLVVVYSNQPQHF. CDR3 in DNA: TGTGCCAGCAGCCCCCTGGTAGTTGTGTATAGCAATCAGCCCCAGCATTTT.

The J gene is TRBJ2-7, the V gene TRBV7-6, with D tentatively TRBD2 (6 bases). The CDR3 is 14 amino acids. Trimming took off 4 bases at V and 2 bases at J, with 12 bases between the two ends. Germline V gene sequence: CDR1 SGHVS, CDR2 FNYEAQ. CDR3 DNA: TGTGCCAGCAGCTCGGGGGTGTGGCCCTACGAGCAGTACTTC. Protein sequence: CASSSGVWPYEQYF. Combining the CDR3 with reference TRBV7-6 and TRBJ2-7 gives the whole variable domain GAGVSQSPRYKVTKRGQDVALRCDPISGHVSLYWYRQALGQGPEFLTYFNYEAQQDKSGLPNDRFSAERPEGSISTLTIQRTEQRDSAMYRCASSSGVWPYEQYFGPGTRLTVT.